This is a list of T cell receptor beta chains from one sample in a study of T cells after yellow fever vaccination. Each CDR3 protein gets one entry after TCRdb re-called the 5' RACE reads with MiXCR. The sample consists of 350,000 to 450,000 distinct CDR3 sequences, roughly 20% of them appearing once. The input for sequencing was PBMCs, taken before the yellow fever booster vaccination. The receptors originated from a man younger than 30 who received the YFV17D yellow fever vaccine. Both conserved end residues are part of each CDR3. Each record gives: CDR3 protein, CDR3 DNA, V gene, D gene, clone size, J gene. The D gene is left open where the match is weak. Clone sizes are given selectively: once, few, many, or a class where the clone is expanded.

cdr3_aa: CASSSPGGRPNTEAFF; cdr3_nt: TGTGCCAGCAGCTCGCCGGGGGGGCGTCCTAACACTGAAGCTTTCTTT; v_call: TRBV7-9; d_call: .; clone_size: .; j_call: TRBJ1-1
cdr3_aa: CSAEGRDLAKNIQYF; cdr3_nt: TGCAGCGCGGAGGGCAGGGACTTAGCCAAAAACATTCAGTACTTC; v_call: TRBV29-1; d_call: .; clone_size: .; j_call: TRBJ2-4
cdr3_aa: CASSEFVGGQETQYF; cdr3_nt: TGCGCCAGCAGTGAGTTTGTGGGGGGCCAAGAGACCCAGTACTTC; v_call: TRBV10-2; d_call: .; clone_size: .; j_call: TRBJ2-5
cdr3_aa: CASSLNLGLASSQFF; cdr3_nt: TGTGCCAGCAGTTTGAATTTGGGACTAGCTAGTTCGCAGTTCTTC; v_call: TRBV12-3/TRBV12-4; d_call: TRBD2; clone_size: .; j_call: TRBJ2-1
cdr3_aa: CASSPLAVAQYF; cdr3_nt: TGTGCCAGCAGTCCACTAGCGGTTGCGCAGTATTTT; v_call: TRBV7-9; d_call: TRBD2; clone_size: few; j_call: TRBJ2-3
cdr3_aa: CASSQMDRGFYGYTF; cdr3_nt: TGTGCCAGCAGTCAAATGGACAGGGGTTTTTATGGCTACACCTTC; v_call: TRBV6-6; d_call: TRBD1; clone_size: .; j_call: TRBJ1-2
cdr3_aa: CASSFKGQITDTQYF; cdr3_nt: TGTGCCAGCAGCTTTAAGGGACAGATTACAGATACGCAGTATTTT; v_call: TRBV11-2; d_call: TRBD1; clone_size: once; j_call: TRBJ2-3
cdr3_aa: CASSFGQVYSPLHF; cdr3_nt: TGTGCCAGCAGCTTCGGACAGGTCTATTCACCCCTCCACTTT; v_call: TRBV5-8; d_call: TRBD1; clone_size: many; j_call: TRBJ1-6
cdr3_aa: CASSHRRGNTEAFF; cdr3_nt: TGTGCCAGCAGCCATCGTCGGGGGAACACTGAAGCTTTCTTT; v_call: TRBV6-5; d_call: .; clone_size: .; j_call: TRBJ1-1
cdr3_aa: CASSSHERRRSGAFF; cdr3_nt: TGTGCCAGCAGCTCCCACGAACGCAGGAGAAGCGGAGCTTTCTTT; v_call: TRBV7-9; d_call: .; clone_size: few; j_call: TRBJ1-1
cdr3_aa: CASSLGWADQETQYF; cdr3_nt: TGTGCCAGCAGCTTAGGTTGGGCAGACCAAGAGACCCAGTACTTC; v_call: TRBV7-2; d_call: .; clone_size: few; j_call: TRBJ2-5
cdr3_aa: CASGLAGPPYEQYF; cdr3_nt: TGTGCCAGTGGATTAGCGGGGCCGCCTTACGAGCAGTACTTC; v_call: TRBV5-6; d_call: TRBD2; clone_size: few; j_call: TRBJ2-7
cdr3_aa: CASSLGTGQGYTF; cdr3_nt: TGTGCCAGCAGTTTGGGGACAGGTCAAGGCTACACCTTC; v_call: TRBV27; d_call: TRBD1; clone_size: many; j_call: TRBJ1-2
cdr3_aa: CAIRLTGGSYGYTF; cdr3_nt: TGTGCCATCAGATTGACAGGGGGAAGCTATGGCTACACCTTC; v_call: TRBV10-3; d_call: TRBD1; clone_size: .; j_call: TRBJ1-2
cdr3_aa: CASIPAGGLPDTQYF; cdr3_nt: TGTGCCAGCATTCCCGCAGGGGGTCTCCCAGATACGCAGTATTTT; v_call: TRBV12-1; d_call: .; clone_size: once; j_call: TRBJ2-3
cdr3_aa: CASSPALIYGYTF; cdr3_nt: TGTGCCAGCAGCCCGGCCCTAATTTATGGCTACACCTTC; v_call: TRBV3-1; d_call: .; clone_size: few; j_call: TRBJ1-2
cdr3_aa: CASSFRRQLNTIYF; cdr3_nt: TGTGCCAGCAGTTTTCGCCGACAGTTAAACACCATATATTTT; v_call: TRBV12-3/TRBV12-4; d_call: .; clone_size: .; j_call: TRBJ1-3
cdr3_aa: CASSPDMAETQYF; cdr3_nt: TGTGCCAGCAGTCCTGACATGGCTGAGACCCAGTACTTC; v_call: TRBV2; d_call: .; clone_size: .; j_call: TRBJ2-5
cdr3_aa: CASSIGTGDGELFF; cdr3_nt: TGTGCCAGCAGCATAGGGACAGGGGACGGGGAGCTGTTTTTT; v_call: TRBV7-3; d_call: TRBD1; clone_size: few; j_call: TRBJ2-2
cdr3_aa: CASSSSWGTDTQYF; cdr3_nt: TGTGCCAGCAGCAGTTCTTGGGGCACAGATACGCAGTATTTT; v_call: TRBV11-2; d_call: .; clone_size: few; j_call: TRBJ2-3
cdr3_aa: CSVRPQRQETQYF; cdr3_nt: TGCAGTGTCCGGCCCCAGCGGCAAGAGACCCAGTACTTC; v_call: TRBV20-1; d_call: .; clone_size: .; j_call: TRBJ2-5
cdr3_aa: CSARDLSRSRETQYF; cdr3_nt: TGCAGTGCTAGAGATCTGAGCAGATCTCGAGAGACCCAGTACTTC; v_call: TRBV20-1; d_call: .; clone_size: few; j_call: TRBJ2-5
cdr3_aa: CASSKAVQREQYF; cdr3_nt: TGTGCCAGCAGTAAGGCTGTCCAGAGGGAGCAGTACTTC; v_call: TRBV11-3; d_call: .; clone_size: many; j_call: TRBJ2-7
cdr3_aa: CATRDVEKLFF; cdr3_nt: TGTGCCACTAGGGACGTTGAAAAACTGTTTTTT; v_call: TRBV19; d_call: .; clone_size: .; j_call: TRBJ1-4
cdr3_aa: CASNPPRGQETQYF; cdr3_nt: TGTGCCAGCAATCCACCCCGGGGACAAGAGACCCAGTACTTC; v_call: TRBV7-3; d_call: .; clone_size: .; j_call: TRBJ2-5
cdr3_aa: CASSRSGGGTEAFF; cdr3_nt: TGTGCCAGCTCACGGAGTGGAGGGGGCACTGAAGCTTTCTTT; v_call: TRBV18; d_call: .; clone_size: few; j_call: TRBJ1-1
cdr3_aa: CATSRRTTGRTEAFF; cdr3_nt: TGTGCCACCAGCAGGAGGACGACCGGGAGGACTGAAGCTTTCTTT; v_call: TRBV15; d_call: .; clone_size: few; j_call: TRBJ1-1
cdr3_aa: CASSLRTVNYTF; cdr3_nt: TGTGCCAGCAGTTTGAGGACAGTCAACTACACCTTC; v_call: TRBV12-3/TRBV12-4; d_call: .; clone_size: .; j_call: TRBJ1-2
cdr3_aa: CASSLDRGDEQYF; cdr3_nt: TGTGCCAGCAGCCTGGACAGGGGGGACGAGCAGTACTTC; v_call: TRBV3-1; d_call: TRBD1; clone_size: .; j_call: TRBJ2-7
cdr3_aa: CASSSGTSGGRAYNEQFF; cdr3_nt: TGTGCCAGCAGCTCCGGGACTAGCGGGGGGCGCGCCTACAATGAGCAGTTCTTC; v_call: TRBV11-2; d_call: TRBD2; clone_size: .; j_call: TRBJ2-1
cdr3_aa: CASSELVGEDYGYTF; cdr3_nt: TGTGCCAGCAGTGAATTAGTAGGGGAGGACTATGGCTACACCTTC; v_call: TRBV25-1; d_call: .; clone_size: .; j_call: TRBJ1-2
cdr3_aa: CASSLLWASGGARWLFF; cdr3_nt: TGTGCCAGCAGCTTATTATGGGCTAGCGGGGGGGCAAGGTGGCTGTTCTTC; v_call: TRBV7-2; d_call: TRBD2; clone_size: .; j_call: TRBJ2-1
cdr3_aa: CSAEDRLKDTQYF; cdr3_nt: TGCAGTGCTGAGGACAGGTTGAAAGATACGCAGTATTTT; v_call: TRBV20-1; d_call: TRBD1; clone_size: few; j_call: TRBJ2-3
cdr3_aa: CATSRVGMNTQYF; cdr3_nt: TGTGCCACCAGCAGAGTTGGCATGAATACGCAGTATTTT; v_call: TRBV15; d_call: .; clone_size: few; j_call: TRBJ2-3
cdr3_aa: CASSQDPGVNTEAFF; cdr3_nt: TGCGCCAGCAGCCAAGATCCAGGGGTGAACACTGAAGCTTTCTTT; v_call: TRBV4-3; d_call: .; clone_size: .; j_call: TRBJ1-1
cdr3_aa: CSAERGASPLHF; cdr3_nt: TGCAGTGCTGAAAGGGGGGCCTCACCCCTCCACTTT; v_call: TRBV20-1; d_call: .; clone_size: few; j_call: TRBJ1-6
cdr3_aa: CASGGGDERAEAFF; cdr3_nt: TGTGCCAGCGGAGGGGGGGACGAGCGGGCTGAAGCTTTCTTT; v_call: TRBV9; d_call: .; clone_size: few; j_call: TRBJ1-1
cdr3_aa: CASSSHGTAQSDYTGELFF; cdr3_nt: TGTGCCAGCAGCTCCCACGGGACAGCCCAATCTGACTACACCGGGGAGCTGTTTTTT; v_call: TRBV7-6; d_call: TRBD1; clone_size: .; j_call: TRBJ2-2
cdr3_aa: CSARAVTGAANEKLFF; cdr3_nt: TGCAGTGCTAGGGCCGTGACGGGAGCAGCTAATGAAAAACTGTTTTTT; v_call: TRBV20-1; d_call: .; clone_size: .; j_call: TRBJ1-4
cdr3_aa: CASSQEGGRIAKNIQYF; cdr3_nt: TGTGCCAGCAGCCAAGAGGGAGGGCGGATAGCCAAAAACATTCAGTACTTC; v_call: TRBV4-2; d_call: TRBD2; clone_size: .; j_call: TRBJ2-4
cdr3_aa: CASSATGTNSPLHF; cdr3_nt: TGTGCCAGCAGCGCTACCGGGACCAATTCACCCCTCCACTTT; v_call: TRBV7-3; d_call: .; clone_size: .; j_call: TRBJ1-6
cdr3_aa: CASSLNPAHYYEQYF; cdr3_nt: TGTGCCAGCAGCTTAAACCCAGCCCACTACTACGAGCAGTACTTC; v_call: TRBV7-3; d_call: .; clone_size: many; j_call: TRBJ2-7
cdr3_aa: CASSSADRGYGYTF; cdr3_nt: TGTGCCAGCAGTTCGGCGGACAGGGGCTATGGCTACACCTTC; v_call: TRBV6-1; d_call: TRBD1; clone_size: few; j_call: TRBJ1-2
cdr3_aa: CASSVLDGYEQYF; cdr3_nt: TGTGCCAGCAGTGTTCTTGACGGTTACGAGCAGTACTTC; v_call: TRBV6-1; d_call: .; clone_size: .; j_call: TRBJ2-7
cdr3_aa: CASSQDASSYNEQFF; cdr3_nt: TGTGCCAGCAGTCAAGACGCGAGCTCCTACAATGAGCAGTTCTTC; v_call: TRBV27; d_call: .; clone_size: .; j_call: TRBJ2-1
cdr3_aa: CASSDRVSDTQYF; cdr3_nt: TGTGCCAGCTCCGACAGGGTTTCCGATACGCAGTATTTT; v_call: TRBV18; d_call: TRBD1; clone_size: few; j_call: TRBJ2-3
cdr3_aa: CSATDRGPQETQYF; cdr3_nt: TGCAGTGCCACGGACAGGGGGCCCCAAGAGACCCAGTACTTC; v_call: TRBV20-1; d_call: TRBD1; clone_size: few; j_call: TRBJ2-5
cdr3_aa: CASSSPHGLAGTPQETQYF; cdr3_nt: TGTGCCAGCAGCTCGCCACATGGACTAGCGGGGACCCCCCAAGAGACCCAGTACTTC; v_call: TRBV7-9; d_call: TRBD2; clone_size: few; j_call: TRBJ2-5
cdr3_aa: CASTPPGRFDQPQHF; cdr3_nt: TGTGCCAGCACACCCCCGGGGAGGTTCGATCAGCCCCAGCATTTT; v_call: TRBV19; d_call: .; clone_size: .; j_call: TRBJ1-5
cdr3_aa: CASSGRPADTQYF; cdr3_nt: TGTGCCAGCAGCGGGCGACCGGCGGATACGCAGTATTTT; v_call: TRBV7-2; d_call: .; clone_size: few; j_call: TRBJ2-3
cdr3_aa: CASSSVRGAPGELFF; cdr3_nt: TGTGCCAGCAGCTCTGTCCGGGGGGCCCCCGGGGAGCTGTTTTTT; v_call: TRBV7-6; d_call: .; clone_size: few; j_call: TRBJ2-2
cdr3_aa: CASSSALMAGANVLTF; cdr3_nt: TGTGCCAGCAGTTCGGCGCTGATGGCTGGGGCCAACGTCCTGACTTTC; v_call: TRBV12-3/TRBV12-4; d_call: .; clone_size: .; j_call: TRBJ2-6
cdr3_aa: CASSLATYGYTF; cdr3_nt: TGTGCCAGCAGCTTAGCGACCTATGGCTACACCTTC; v_call: TRBV5-4; d_call: .; clone_size: .; j_call: TRBJ1-2
cdr3_aa: CASSYSGQTTEAFF; cdr3_nt: TGTGCCAGCAGTTACTCCGGACAGACCACTGAAGCTTTCTTT; v_call: TRBV6-5; d_call: .; clone_size: .; j_call: TRBJ1-1
cdr3_aa: CASSAGTKETQYF; cdr3_nt: TGTGCCAGCAGCGCCGGGACTAAAGAGACCCAGTACTTC; v_call: TRBV9; d_call: TRBD2; clone_size: .; j_call: TRBJ2-5
cdr3_aa: CASSFSQAEQYF; cdr3_nt: TGTGCCAGCAGCTTTTCCCAGGCCGAGCAGTACTTC; v_call: TRBV7-2; d_call: .; clone_size: many; j_call: TRBJ2-7
cdr3_aa: CASDVGFQETQYF; cdr3_nt: TGTGCCAGCGACGTGGGTTTCCAAGAGACCCAGTACTTC; v_call: TRBV6-1; d_call: .; clone_size: .; j_call: TRBJ2-5
cdr3_aa: CASSSSLSSYNSPLHF; cdr3_nt: TGTGCCAGCAGCAGCTCGCTTAGCTCCTATAATTCACCCCTCCACTTT; v_call: TRBV28; d_call: .; clone_size: .; j_call: TRBJ1-6
cdr3_aa: CASSPGQGLVDYNEQFF; cdr3_nt: TGTGCCAGCAGCCCAGGACAGGGGCTAGTTGACTACAATGAGCAGTTCTTC; v_call: TRBV11-2; d_call: TRBD1; clone_size: .; j_call: TRBJ2-1
cdr3_aa: CSAPLAGVYNEQFF; cdr3_nt: TGCAGTGCGCCACTAGCGGGGGTTTACAATGAGCAGTTCTTC; v_call: TRBV20-1; d_call: TRBD2; clone_size: .; j_call: TRBJ2-1